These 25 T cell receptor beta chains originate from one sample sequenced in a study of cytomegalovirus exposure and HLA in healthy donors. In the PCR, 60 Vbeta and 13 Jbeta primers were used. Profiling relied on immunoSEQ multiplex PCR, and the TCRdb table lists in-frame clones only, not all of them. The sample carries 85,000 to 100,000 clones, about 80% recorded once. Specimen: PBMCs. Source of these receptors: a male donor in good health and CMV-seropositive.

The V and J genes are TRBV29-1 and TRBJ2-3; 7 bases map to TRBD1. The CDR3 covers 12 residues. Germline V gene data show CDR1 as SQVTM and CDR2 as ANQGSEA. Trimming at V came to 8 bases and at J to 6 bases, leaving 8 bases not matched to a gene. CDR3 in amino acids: CSTRQGPDTQYF. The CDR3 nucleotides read TGCAGCACCCGACAGGGTCCGGATACGCAGTATTTT.

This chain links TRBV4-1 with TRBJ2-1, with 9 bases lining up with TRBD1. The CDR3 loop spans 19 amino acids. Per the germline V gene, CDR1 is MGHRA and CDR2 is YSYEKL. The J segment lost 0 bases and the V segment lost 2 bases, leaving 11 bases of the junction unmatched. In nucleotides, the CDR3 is TGCGCCAGCAGCCAAATATCACAGGGGGCAGGTTTCTCCTACAATGAGCAGTTCTTC. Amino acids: CASSQISQGAGFSYNEQFF.

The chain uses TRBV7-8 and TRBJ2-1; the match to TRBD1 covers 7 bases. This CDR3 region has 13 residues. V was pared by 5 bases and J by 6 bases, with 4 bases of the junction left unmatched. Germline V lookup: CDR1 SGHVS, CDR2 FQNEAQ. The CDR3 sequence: CASSIDRVNEQFF. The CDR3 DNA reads TGTGCCAGCAGCATAGACAGGGTCAATGAGCAGTTCTTC.

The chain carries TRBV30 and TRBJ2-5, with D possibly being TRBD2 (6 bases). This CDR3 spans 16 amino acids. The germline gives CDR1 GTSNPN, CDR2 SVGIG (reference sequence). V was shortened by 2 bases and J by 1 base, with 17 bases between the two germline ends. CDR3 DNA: TGTGCCTGGAGTTTTTCTTGGAGGGAAGCCCAAGAGACCCAGTACTTC. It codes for CAWSFSWREAQETQYF.

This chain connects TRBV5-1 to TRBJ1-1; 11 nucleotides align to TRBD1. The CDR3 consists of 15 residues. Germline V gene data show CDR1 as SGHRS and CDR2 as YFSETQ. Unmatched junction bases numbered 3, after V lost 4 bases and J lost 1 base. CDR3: CASSEGQGANTEAFF. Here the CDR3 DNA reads TGCGCCAGCAGCGAAGGACAGGGGGCGAACACTGAAGCTTTCTTT.

The CDR3 region has the DNA TGTGCCAGCAGCTTGGGAGGGCCGGGGGCTAACTATGGCTACACCTTC. Translated, it gives CASSLGGPGANYGYTF. The chain recombines TRBV5-4 with TRBJ1-2; TRBD1 is a possible D gene (5 bases). Germline V gives CDR1 SGHNT, CDR2 YYREEE (reference sequence). V was shortened by 0 bases and J by 0 bases, with 12 bases between the two germline ends. CDR3 length: 16 residues.

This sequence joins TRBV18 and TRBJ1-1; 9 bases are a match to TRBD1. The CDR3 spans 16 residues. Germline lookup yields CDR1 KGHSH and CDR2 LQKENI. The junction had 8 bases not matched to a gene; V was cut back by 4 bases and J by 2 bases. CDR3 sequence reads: CASSLRQGGTNTEAFF. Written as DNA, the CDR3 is TGTGCCAGCTCACTAAGACAGGGGGGAACCAACACTGAAGCTTTCTTT.

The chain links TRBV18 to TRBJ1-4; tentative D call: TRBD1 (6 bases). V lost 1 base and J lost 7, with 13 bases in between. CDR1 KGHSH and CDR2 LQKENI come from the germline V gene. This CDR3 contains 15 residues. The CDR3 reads CASSPQTAGVEKLFF. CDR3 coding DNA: TGTGCCAGCTCACCACAGACGGCAGGGGTTGAAAAACTGTTTTTT. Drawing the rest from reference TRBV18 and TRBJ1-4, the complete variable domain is NAGVMQNPRHLVRRRGQEARLRCSPMKGHSHVYWYRQLPEEGLKFMVYLQKENIIDESGMPKERFSAEFPKEGPSILRIQQVVRGDSAAYFCASSPQTAGVEKLFFGSGTQLSVL.

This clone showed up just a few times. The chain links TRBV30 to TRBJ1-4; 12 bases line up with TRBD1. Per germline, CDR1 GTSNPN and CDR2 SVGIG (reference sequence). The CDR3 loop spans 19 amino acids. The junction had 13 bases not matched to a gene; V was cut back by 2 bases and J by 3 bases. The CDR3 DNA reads TGTGCCTGGAGTAGGGGGACAGGGGGCTTTATTTGGGCTAATGAAAAACTGTTTTTT. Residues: CAWSRGTGGFIWANEKLFF. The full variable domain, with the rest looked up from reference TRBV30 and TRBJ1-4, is SQTIHQWPATLVQPVGSPLSLECTVEGTSNPNLYWYRQAAGRGLQLLFYSVGIGQISSEVPQNLSASRPQDRQFILSSKKLLLSDSGFYLCAWSRGTGGFIWANEKLFFGSGTQLSVL.

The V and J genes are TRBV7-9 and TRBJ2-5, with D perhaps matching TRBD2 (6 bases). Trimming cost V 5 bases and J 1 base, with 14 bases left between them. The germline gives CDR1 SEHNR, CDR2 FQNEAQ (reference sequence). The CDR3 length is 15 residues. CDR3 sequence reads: CASSGVGGRQETQYF. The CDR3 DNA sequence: TGTGCCAGCAGCGGAGTCGGGGGACGCCAAGAGACCCAGTACTTC.

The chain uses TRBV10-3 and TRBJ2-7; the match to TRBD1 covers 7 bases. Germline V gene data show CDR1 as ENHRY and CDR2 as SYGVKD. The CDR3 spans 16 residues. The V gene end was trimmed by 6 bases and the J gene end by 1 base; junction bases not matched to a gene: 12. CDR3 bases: TGTGCCATCAGGGGTCCGAGGGGGCGGAATTCCTACGAGCAGTACTTC. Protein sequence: CAIRGPRGRNSYEQYF.

The CDR3 DNA follows: TGTGCCAGCAGCTTGGAGCAGGGATACACCGGGGAGCTGTTTTTT. The encoded protein is CASSLEQGYTGELFF. The V and J genes are TRBV5-6 and TRBJ2-2; D might be TRBD1 (5 bases). Germline V CDR1 and CDR2: SGHDT, YYEEEE. The CDR3 sequence is 15 residues long. The V end was cut by 0 bases, the J end by 3 bases, with 9 bases between. The whole variable domain, filled in from reference TRBV5-6 and TRBJ2-2, reads DAGVTQSPTHLIKTRGQQVTLRCSPKSGHDTVSWYQQALGQGPQFIFQYYEEEERQRGNFPDRFSGHQFPNYSSELNVNALLLGDSALYLCASSLEQGYTGELFFGEGSRLTVL.

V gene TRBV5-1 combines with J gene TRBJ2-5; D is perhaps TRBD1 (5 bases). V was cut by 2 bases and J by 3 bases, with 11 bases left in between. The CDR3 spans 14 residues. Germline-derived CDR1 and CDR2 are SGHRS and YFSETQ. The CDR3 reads CASSFWSGKETQYF. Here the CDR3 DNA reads TGCGCCAGCAGCTTCTGGTCAGGGAAAGAGACCCAGTACTTC.

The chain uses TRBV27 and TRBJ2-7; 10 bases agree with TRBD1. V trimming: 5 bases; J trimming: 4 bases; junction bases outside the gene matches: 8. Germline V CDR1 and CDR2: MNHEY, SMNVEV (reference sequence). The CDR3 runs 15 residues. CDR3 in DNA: TGTGCCAGCAGTCCGGGACAGGGGCTTTTTTACGAGCAGTACTTC. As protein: CASSPGQGLFYEQYF.

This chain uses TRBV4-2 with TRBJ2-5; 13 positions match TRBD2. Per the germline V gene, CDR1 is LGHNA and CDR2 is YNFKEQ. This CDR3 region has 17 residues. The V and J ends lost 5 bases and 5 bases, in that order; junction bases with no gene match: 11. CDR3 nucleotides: TGTGCCAGCAGCGCGGCCGGGACTAGCGGGGAGACTGAGACCCAGTACTTC. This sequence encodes CASSAAGTSGETETQYF.

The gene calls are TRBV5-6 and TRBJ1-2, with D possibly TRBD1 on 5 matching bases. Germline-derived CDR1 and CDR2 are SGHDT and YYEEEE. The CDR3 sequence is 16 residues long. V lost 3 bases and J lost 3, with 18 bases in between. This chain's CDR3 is CASSYESSREYYGYTF. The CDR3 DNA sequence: TGTGCCAGCAGCTATGAGAGTAGCAGGGAATACTATGGCTACACCTTC.

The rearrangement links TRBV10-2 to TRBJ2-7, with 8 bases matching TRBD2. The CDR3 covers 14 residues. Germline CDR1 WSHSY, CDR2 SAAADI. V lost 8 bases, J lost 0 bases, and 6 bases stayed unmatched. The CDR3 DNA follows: TGCGCCAGCTCCTGGGCGGGGGGCTCCTACGAGCAGTACTTC. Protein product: CASSWAGGSYEQYF.

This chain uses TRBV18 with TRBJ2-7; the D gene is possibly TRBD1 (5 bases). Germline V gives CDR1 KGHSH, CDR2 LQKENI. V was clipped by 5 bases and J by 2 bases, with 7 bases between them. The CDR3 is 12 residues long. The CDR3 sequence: CASSSDTYEQYF. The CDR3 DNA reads TGTGCCAGCTCATCGGACACCTACGAGCAGTACTTC.

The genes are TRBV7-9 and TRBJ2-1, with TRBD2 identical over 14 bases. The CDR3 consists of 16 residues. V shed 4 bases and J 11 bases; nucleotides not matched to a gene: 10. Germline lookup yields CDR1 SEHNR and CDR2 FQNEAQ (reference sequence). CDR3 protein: CASSSWGLAGDSKQFF. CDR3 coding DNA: TGTGCCAGCAGCTCCTGGGGACTAGCGGGGGACAGTAAGCAGTTCTTC.

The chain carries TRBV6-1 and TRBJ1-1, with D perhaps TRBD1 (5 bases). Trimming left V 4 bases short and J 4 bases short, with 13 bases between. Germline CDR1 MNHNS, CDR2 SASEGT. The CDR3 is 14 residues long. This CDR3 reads CASSAQGVGTEAFF. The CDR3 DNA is TGTGCCAGCAGTGCCCAGGGTGTGGGCACTGAAGCTTTCTTT.

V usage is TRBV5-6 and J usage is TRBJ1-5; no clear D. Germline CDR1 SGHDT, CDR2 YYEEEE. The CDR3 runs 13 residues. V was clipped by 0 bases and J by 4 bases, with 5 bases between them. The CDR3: CASSLARNQPQHF. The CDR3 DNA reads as TGTGCCAGCAGCTTGGCGAGGAATCAGCCCCAGCATTTT.

The CDR3 here is CASSRWGTGGRNQPQHF. The CDR3 DNA follows: TGTGCCAGCAGCCGCTGGGGGACAGGGGGACGGAATCAGCCCCAGCATTTT. V and J are TRBV7-9 and TRBJ1-5, with 11 bases that match TRBD1. The CDR3 totals 17 residues. Trimming cost V 5 bases and J 4 bases; bases outside gene matches: 10. From germline, CDR1 is SEHNR and CDR2 FQNEAQ (reference sequence).

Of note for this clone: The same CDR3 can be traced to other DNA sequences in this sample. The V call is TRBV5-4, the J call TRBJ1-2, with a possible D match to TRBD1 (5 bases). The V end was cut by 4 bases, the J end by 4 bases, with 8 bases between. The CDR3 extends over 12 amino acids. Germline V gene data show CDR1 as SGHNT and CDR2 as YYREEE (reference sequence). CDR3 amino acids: CASSLDSYGYTF. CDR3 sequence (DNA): TGTGCCAGCAGCCTTGACAGCTATGGCTACACCTTC.

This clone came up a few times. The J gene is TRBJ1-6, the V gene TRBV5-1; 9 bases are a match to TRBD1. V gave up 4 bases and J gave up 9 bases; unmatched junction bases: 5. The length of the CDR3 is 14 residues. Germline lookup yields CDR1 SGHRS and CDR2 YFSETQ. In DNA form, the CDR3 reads TGCGCCAGCAGCAAGGGACAGGGTTCTTCACCCCTCCACTTT. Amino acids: CASSKGQGSSPLHF.

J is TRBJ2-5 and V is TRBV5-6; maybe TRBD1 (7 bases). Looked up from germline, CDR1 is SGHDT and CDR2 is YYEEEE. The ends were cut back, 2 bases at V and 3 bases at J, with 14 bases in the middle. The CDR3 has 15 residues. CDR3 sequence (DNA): TGTGCCAGCAGCTTTCGGAGGGGGCTGGAAGAGACCCAGTACTTC. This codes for CASSFRRGLEETQYF.